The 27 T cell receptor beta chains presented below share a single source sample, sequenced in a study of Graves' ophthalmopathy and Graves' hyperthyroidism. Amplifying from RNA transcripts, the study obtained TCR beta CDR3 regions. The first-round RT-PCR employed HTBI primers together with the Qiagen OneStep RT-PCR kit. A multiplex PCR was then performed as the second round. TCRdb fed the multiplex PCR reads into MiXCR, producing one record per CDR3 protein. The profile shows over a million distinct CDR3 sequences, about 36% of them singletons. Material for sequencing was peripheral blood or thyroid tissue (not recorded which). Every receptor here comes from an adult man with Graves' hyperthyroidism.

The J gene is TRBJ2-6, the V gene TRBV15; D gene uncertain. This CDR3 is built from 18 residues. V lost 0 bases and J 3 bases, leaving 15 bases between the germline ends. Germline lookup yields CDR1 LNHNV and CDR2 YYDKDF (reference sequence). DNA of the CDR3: TGTGCCACCAGCAGAGAAAGGGAACAGCGAAGTGGGGCCAACGTCCTGACTTTC. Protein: CATSREREQRSGANVLTF.

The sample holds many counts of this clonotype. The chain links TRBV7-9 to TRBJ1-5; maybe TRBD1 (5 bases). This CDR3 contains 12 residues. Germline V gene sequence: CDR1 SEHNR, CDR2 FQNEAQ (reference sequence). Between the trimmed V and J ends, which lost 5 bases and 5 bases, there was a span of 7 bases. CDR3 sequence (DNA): TGTGCCAGCAGCGAACAGGATCAGCCCCAGCATTTT. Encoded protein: CASSEQDQPQHF.

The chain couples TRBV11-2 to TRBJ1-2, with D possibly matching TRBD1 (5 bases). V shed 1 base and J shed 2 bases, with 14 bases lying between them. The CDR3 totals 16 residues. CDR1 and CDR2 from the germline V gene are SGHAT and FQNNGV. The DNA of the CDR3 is TGTGCCAGCAGCTTAGGTCGGGGGGTGAGGAACTATGGCTACACCTTC. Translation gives CASSLGRGVRNYGYTF.

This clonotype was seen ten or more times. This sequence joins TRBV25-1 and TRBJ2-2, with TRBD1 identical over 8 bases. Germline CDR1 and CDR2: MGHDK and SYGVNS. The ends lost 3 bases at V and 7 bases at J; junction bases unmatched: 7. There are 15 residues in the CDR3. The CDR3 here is CASSEMAGGFGELFF. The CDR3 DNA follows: TGTGCCAGCAGTGAGATGGCAGGGGGCTTCGGGGAGCTGTTTTTT.

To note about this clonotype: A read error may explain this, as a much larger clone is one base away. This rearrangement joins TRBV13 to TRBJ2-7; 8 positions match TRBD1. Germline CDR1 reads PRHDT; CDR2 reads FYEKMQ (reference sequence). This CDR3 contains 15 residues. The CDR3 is CATSSRQGRPYEQYF. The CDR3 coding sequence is TGTGCCACCAGCTCCAGACAGGGGCGGCCCTACGAGCAGTACTTC.

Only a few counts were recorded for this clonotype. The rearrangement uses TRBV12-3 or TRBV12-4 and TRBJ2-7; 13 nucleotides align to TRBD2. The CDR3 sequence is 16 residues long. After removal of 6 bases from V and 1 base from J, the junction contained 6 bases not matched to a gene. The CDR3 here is CASSRTSGSRSYEQYF. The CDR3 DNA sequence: TGTGCCAGCAGCCGGACTAGCGGGAGTCGTTCCTACGAGCAGTACTTC.

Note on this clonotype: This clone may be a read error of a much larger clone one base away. The CDR3 reads CASSRPTGASPYEQYF. The CDR3 coding sequence is TGTGCCAGCAGCCGCCCGACCGGGGCTAGCCCCTACGAGCAGTACTTC. The gene calls are TRBV5-1 and TRBJ2-7, with D possibly being TRBD1 or TRBD2 (5 bases each). The CDR3 runs 16 residues. CDR1 and CDR2 from the germline V gene are SGHRS and YFSETQ.

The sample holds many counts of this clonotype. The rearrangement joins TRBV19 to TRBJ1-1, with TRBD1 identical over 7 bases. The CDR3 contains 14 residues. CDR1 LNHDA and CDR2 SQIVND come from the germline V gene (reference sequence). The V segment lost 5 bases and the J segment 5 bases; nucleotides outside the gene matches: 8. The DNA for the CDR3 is TGTGCCAGTAGTCAAGGGGGCATGGAGACTGAAGCTTTCTTT. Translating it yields CASSQGGMETEAFF.

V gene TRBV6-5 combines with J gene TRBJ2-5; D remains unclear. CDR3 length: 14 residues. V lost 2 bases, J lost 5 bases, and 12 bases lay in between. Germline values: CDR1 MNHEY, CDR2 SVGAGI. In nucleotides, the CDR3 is TGTGCCAGCAGTTACCGAGAACCAGCCGAGACCCAGTACTTC. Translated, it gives CASSYREPAETQYF.

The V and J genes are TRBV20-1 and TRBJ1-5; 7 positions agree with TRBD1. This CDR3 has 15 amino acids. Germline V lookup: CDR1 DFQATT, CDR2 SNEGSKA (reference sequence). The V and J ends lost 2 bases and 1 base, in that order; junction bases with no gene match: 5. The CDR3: CSARRPGGSNQPQHF. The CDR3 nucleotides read TGCAGTGCTAGACGTCCAGGGGGAAGCAATCAGCCCCAGCATTTT.

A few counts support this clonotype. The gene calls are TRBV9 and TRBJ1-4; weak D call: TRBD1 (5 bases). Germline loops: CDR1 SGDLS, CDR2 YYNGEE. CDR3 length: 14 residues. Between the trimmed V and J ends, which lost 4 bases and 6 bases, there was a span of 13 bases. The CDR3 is CASSSRTTDEKLFF. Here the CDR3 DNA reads TGTGCCAGCAGCTCGCGGACAACGGATGAAAAACTGTTTTTT.

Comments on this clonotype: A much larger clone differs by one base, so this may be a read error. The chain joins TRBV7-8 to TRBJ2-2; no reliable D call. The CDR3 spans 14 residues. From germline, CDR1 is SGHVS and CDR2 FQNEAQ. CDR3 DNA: TGTGTCAGCAGAACAACTAAGACCACCGGGGAGCTGTTTTTT. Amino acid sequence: CVSRTTKTTGELFF.

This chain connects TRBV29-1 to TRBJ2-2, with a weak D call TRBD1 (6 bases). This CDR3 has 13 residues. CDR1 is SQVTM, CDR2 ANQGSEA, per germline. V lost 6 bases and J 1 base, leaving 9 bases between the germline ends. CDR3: CSVVTGNTGELFF. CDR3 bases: TGCAGCGTCGTGACAGGGAACACCGGGGAGCTGTTTTTT.

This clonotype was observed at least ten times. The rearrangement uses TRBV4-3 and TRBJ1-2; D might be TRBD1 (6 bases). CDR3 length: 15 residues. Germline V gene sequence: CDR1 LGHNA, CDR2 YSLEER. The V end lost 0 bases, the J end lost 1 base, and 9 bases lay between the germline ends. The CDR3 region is CASSQEADSNYGYTF. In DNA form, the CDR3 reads TGCGCCAGCAGCCAAGAAGCGGACAGTAACTATGGCTACACCTTC.

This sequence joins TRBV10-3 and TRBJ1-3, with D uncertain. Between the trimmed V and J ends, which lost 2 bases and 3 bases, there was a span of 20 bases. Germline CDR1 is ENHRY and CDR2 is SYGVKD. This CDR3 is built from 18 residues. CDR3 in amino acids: CAISERISGIFFGNTIYF. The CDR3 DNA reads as TGTGCCATCAGTGAGCGGATCTCGGGCATATTCTTTGGAAACACCATATATTTT.

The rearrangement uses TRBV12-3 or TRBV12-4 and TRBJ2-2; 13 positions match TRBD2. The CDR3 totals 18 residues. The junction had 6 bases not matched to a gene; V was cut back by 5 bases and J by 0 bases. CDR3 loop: CASSTGTSGISNTGELFF. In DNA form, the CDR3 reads TGTGCCAGCAGTACCGGGACTAGCGGGATATCGAACACCGGGGAGCTGTTTTTT.

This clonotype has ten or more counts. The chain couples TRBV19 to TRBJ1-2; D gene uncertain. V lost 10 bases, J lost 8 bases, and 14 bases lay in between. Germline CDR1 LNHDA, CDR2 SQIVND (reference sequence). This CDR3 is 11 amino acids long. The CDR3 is CATQTFGGYTF. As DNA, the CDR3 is TGTGCCACTCAAACCTTCGGAGGCTACACCTTC. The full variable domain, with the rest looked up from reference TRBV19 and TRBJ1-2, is DGGITQSPKYLFRKEGQNVTLSCEQNLNHDAMYWYRQDPGQGLRLIYYSQIVNDFQKGDIAEGYSVSREKKESFPLTVTSAQKNPTAFYLCATQTFGGYTFGSGTRLTVV.

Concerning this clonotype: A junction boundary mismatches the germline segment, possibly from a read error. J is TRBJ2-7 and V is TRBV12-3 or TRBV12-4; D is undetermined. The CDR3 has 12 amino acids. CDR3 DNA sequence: TGTGCCAACAGTTCTGAAATCTACGAGCAGTACTTC. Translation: CANSSEIYEQYF.

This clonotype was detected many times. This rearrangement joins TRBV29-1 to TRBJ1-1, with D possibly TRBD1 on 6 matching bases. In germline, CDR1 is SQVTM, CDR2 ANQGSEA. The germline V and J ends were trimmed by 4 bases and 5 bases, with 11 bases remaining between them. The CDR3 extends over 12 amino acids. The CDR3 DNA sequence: TGCAGCGTTGCAGGGGCCGGGACTGAAGCTTTCTTT. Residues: CSVAGAGTEAFF.

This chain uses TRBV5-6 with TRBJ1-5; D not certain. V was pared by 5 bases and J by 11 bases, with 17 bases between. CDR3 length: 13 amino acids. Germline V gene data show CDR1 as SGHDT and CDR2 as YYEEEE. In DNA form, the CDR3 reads TGTGCCAGCAGTCCGGGAGATGGGGAGACCCAGCATTTT. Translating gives CASSPGDGETQHF.

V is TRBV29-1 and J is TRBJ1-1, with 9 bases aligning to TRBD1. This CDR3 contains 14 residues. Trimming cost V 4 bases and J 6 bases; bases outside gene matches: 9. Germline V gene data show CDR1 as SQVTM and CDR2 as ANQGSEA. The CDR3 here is CSVVGQGPSAEAFF. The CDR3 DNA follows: TGCAGCGTTGTGGGACAGGGCCCTAGTGCTGAAGCTTTCTTT. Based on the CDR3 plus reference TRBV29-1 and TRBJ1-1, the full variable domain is SAVISQKPSRDICQRGTSLTIQCQVDSQVTMMFWYRQQPGQSLTLIATANQGSEATYESGFVIDKFPISRPNLTFSTLTVSNMSPEDSSIYLCSVVGQGPSAEAFFGQGTRLTVV.

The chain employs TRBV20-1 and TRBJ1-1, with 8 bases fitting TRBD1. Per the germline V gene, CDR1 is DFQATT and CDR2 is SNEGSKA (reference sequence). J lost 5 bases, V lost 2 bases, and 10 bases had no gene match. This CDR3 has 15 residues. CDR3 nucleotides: TGCAGTGCTAGAAGCCTACAGGGGGATGGAACTGAAGCTTTCTTT. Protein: CSARSLQGDGTEAFF.

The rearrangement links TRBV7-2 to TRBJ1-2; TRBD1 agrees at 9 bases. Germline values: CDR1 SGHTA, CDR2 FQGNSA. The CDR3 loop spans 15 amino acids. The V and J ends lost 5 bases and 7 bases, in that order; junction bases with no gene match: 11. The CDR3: CASSTGTGRQTGYTF. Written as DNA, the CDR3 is TGTGCCAGCAGCACCGGGACAGGGCGTCAGACTGGCTACACCTTC.

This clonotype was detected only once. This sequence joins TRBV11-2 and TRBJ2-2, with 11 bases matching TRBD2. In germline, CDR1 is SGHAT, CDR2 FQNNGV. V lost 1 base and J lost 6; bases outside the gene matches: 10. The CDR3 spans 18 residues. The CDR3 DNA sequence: TGTGCCAGCAGCTTAGTAGCGGGAGGGGGCTTTAAGTCCGGGGAGCTGTTTTTT. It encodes CASSLVAGGGFKSGELFF.

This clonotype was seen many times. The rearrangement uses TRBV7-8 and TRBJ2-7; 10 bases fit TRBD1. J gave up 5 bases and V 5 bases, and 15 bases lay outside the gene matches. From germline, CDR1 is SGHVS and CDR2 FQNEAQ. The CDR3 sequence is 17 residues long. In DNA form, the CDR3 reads TGTGCCAGCAGCATAGGGGTCCCCGGGACAGGGGTCCACGAGCAGTACTTC. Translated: CASSIGVPGTGVHEQYF. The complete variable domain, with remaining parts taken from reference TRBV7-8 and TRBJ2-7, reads GAGVSQSPRYKVAKRGQDVALRCDPISGHVSLFWYQQALGQGPEFLTYFQNEAQLDKSGLPSDRFFAERPEGSVSTLKIQRTQQEDSAVYLCASSIGVPGTGVHEQYFGPGTRLTVT.

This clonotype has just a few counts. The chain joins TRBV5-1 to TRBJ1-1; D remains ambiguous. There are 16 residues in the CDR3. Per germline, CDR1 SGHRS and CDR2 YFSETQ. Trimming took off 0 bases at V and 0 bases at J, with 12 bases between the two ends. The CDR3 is CASSLVGSLMNTEAFF. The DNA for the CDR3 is TGCGCCAGCAGCTTGGTTGGCAGTCTCATGAACACTGAAGCTTTCTTT.

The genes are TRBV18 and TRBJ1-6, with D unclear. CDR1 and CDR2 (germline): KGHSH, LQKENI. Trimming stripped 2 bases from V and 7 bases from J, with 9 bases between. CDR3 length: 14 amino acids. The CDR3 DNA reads TGTGCCAGCTCACCAACAGAAGTAAATTCACCCCTCCACTTT. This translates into CASSPTEVNSPLHF.